These 26 T cell receptor beta chains came from one sample sequenced in a study of shared clonotypes between healthy human individuals. Generated by immunoSEQ multiplex PCR, the TCRdb table keeps only in-frame clones and is missing some. The sample carries millions of clones, 80% to 95% recorded once. Input material: naive CD4+ T cells from PBMCs. As for subset: CD45RA+ positively selected. Every receptor here comes from a man aged 18 to 30 in good health. Some clones in this sample may be carry-over from other donors' samples.

The genes are TRBV2 and TRBJ1-5, with 10 nucleotides matching TRBD1. The ends lost 3 bases at V and 5 bases at J; junction bases unmatched: 7. Per the germline V gene, CDR1 is SNHLY and CDR2 is FYNNEI. The CDR3 length is 16 residues. This CDR3 reads CASSDKDRGVYQPQHF. CDR3 coding DNA: TGTGCCAGCAGTGACAAGGACAGGGGGGTCTATCAGCCCCAGCATTTT.

This clone was detected only once. This chain connects TRBV10-3 to TRBJ1-3, with a weak D call TRBD1 (6 bases). CDR3 length: 15 amino acids. Germline values: CDR1 ENHRY, CDR2 SYGVKD. V was cut by 2 bases and J by 4 bases, with 12 bases left in between. The DNA for the CDR3 is TGTGCCATCAGTGAGCGGGGGGGCGACGGAAACACCATATATTTT. Protein: CAISERGGDGNTIYF.

The chain combines TRBV7-2 with TRBJ2-5, with 8 positions matching TRBD2. Trimming at V came to 10 bases and at J to 1 base, leaving 14 bases not matched to a gene. The CDR3 consists of 16 residues. Per germline, CDR1 SGHTA and CDR2 FQGNSA. CDR3 in DNA: TGTGCCACCGCTTACAGCGGGAGTCGGGTCCAAGAGACCCAGTACTTC. Translating gives CATAYSGSRVQETQYF.

The count of this clone is one. Other DNA sequences in the same sample also yield this CDR3. J is TRBJ2-2 and V is TRBV6-5, with D unresolved. The ends were cut back, 2 bases at V and 1 base at J, with 5 bases in the middle. The germline V gene encodes CDR1 MNHEY and CDR2 SVGAGI. This CDR3 region has 14 residues. CDR3 DNA sequence: TGTGCCAGCAGTTACACGGGGAACACCGGGGAGCTGTTTTTT. The encoded protein is CASSYTGNTGELFF.

This rearrangement joins TRBV5-4 to TRBJ2-7; no reliable D call. Trimming left V 4 bases short and J 6 bases short, with 17 bases between. The germline CDR1 and CDR2 sequences are SGHNT and YYREEE (reference sequence). CDR3 length equals 14 residues. The CDR3 DNA sequence: TGTGCCAGCAGCCAGCCCCCACCCCTTGCCGAGCAGTACTTC. Its translation is CASSQPPPLAEQYF.

CDR3 DNA sequence: TGTGCCAGCAGAGCGGGGGGCCCCTACAATCAGCCCCAGCATTTT. Its protein is CASRAGGPYNQPQHF. The V and J genes are TRBV6-6 and TRBJ1-5; maybe TRBD1 (6 bases). The germline gives CDR1 MNHNY, CDR2 SVGAGI (reference sequence). The V end was cut by 6 bases, the J end by 3 bases, with 15 bases between. There are 15 residues in the CDR3.

The V gene is TRBV27, the J gene TRBJ2-2; TRBD1 might be the D (5 bases). The CDR3 sequence is 15 residues long. Germline CDR1 is MNHEY and CDR2 is SMNVEV (reference sequence). Trimming removed 1 base from V and 3 bases from J, with 9 bases in between. This CDR3 is CASSLLTEYTGELFF. The CDR3 DNA follows: TGTGCCAGCAGTTTATTGACAGAATACACCGGGGAGCTGTTTTTT.

As for this clone: Other DNA sequences in this specimen translate into the identical CDR3. This chain connects TRBV5-1 to TRBJ2-3; D ambiguous. Germline loops: CDR1 SGHRS, CDR2 YFSETQ. There are 13 residues in the CDR3. V shed 3 bases and J shed 0 bases, with 5 bases lying between them. Here the CDR3 DNA reads TGCGCCAGCAGCTCGGGCAGCACAGATACGCAGTATTTT. Translated: CASSSGSTDTQYF.

The V and J genes are TRBV18 and TRBJ2-7, with D perhaps TRBD2 (6 bases). CDR3 length: 15 residues. Trimming removed 2 bases at V and 3 bases at J, with 14 bases between. Germline V gene sequence: CDR1 KGHSH, CDR2 LQKENI. In nucleotides, the CDR3 is TGTGCCAGCTCACCAGGACTAAGCGTAAGCTACGAGCAGTACTTC. This gives the protein CASSPGLSVSYEQYF. Variable domain in full (rest from reference TRBV18 and TRBJ2-7): NAGVMQNPRHLVRRRGQEARLRCSPMKGHSHVYWYRQLPEEGLKFMVYLQKENIIDESGMPKERFSAEFPKEGPSILRIQQVVRGDSAAYFCASSPGLSVSYEQYFGPGTRLTVT.

The rearrangement joins TRBV5-1 to TRBJ2-7, with 8 bases matching TRBD1. CDR3 length: 15 residues. The germline V gene has CDR1 SGHRS and CDR2 YFSETQ. V dropped 5 bases and J dropped 2; count of bases not matched to a gene: 9. CDR3 in DNA: TGCGCCAGCAGGTGGCAGGGGGCAACAACCTACGAGCAGTACTTC. Protein: CASRWQGATTYEQYF.

V is TRBV7-9 and J is TRBJ1-4; no definite D call. Germline lookup yields CDR1 SEHNR and CDR2 FQNEAQ (reference sequence). The CDR3 has 13 amino acids. Deletions cut 3 bases from V and 8 bases from J, with 10 bases between. The CDR3 nucleotides read TGTGCCAGCAGCTTCGCGGTGGGAGAAAAACTGTTTTTT. It translates to CASSFAVGEKLFF.

V is TRBV5-4 and J is TRBJ2-7; D is possibly TRBD2 (5 bases). CDR3 length: 15 amino acids. CDR1 and CDR2 from the germline V gene are SGHNT and YYREEE (reference sequence). Trimming removed 4 bases at V and 0 bases at J, with 14 bases between. The CDR3 DNA reads TGTGCCAGCAGCCGGGCGGCAGGAGGCTCCTACGAGCAGTACTTC. It is translated as CASSRAAGGSYEQYF.

This chain links TRBV4-1 with TRBJ2-3; 10 bases are a match to TRBD2. CDR1 is MGHRA, CDR2 YSYEKL, per germline. The CDR3 has 15 residues. The trim removed 0 bases at V and 8 bases at J, leaving 5 bases unmatched. This CDR3 is CASSQEAGGRGTQYF. Written as DNA, the CDR3 is TGCGCCAGCAGCCAAGAAGCGGGAGGGAGGGGTACGCAGTATTTT.

The chain employs TRBV5-1 and TRBJ2-1; TRBD2 might be the D (5 bases). Germline V gene lookup returns CDR1 SGHRS and CDR2 YFSETQ. The CDR3 contains 16 residues. Trimming pared 5 bases from V and 5 bases from J, leaving 20 bases between. CDR3 region: CASRLPTSGRDNEQFF. CDR3 sequence (DNA): TGCGCCAGCAGGCTCCCAACGAGCGGAAGAGACAATGAGCAGTTCTTC.

The V gene is TRBV27, the J gene TRBJ1-2; D unclear. Trimming stripped 6 bases from V and 0 bases from J, with 8 bases between. The CDR3 extends over 13 amino acids. Germline lookup yields CDR1 MNHEY and CDR2 SMNVEV (reference sequence). CDR3 sequence: CASSMGTNYGYTF. The CDR3 region has the DNA TGTGCCAGCAGCATGGGGACTAACTATGGCTACACCTTC.

The rearrangement links TRBV28 to TRBJ2-3, with D perhaps TRBD1 or TRBD2 (6 bases each). CDR3 length: 15 residues. Germline values: CDR1 MDHEN, CDR2 SYDVKM. The V gene lost 5 bases and the J gene lost 3 bases, with 15 bases spanning the gap. The CDR3 sequence is CASSPGGGLTDTQYF. DNA for the CDR3: TGTGCCAGCAGTCCCGGAGGGGGACTGACAGATACGCAGTATTTT.

The V and J genes are TRBV7-6 and TRBJ2-2; possibly TRBD1 for D (6 bases). V was shortened by 5 bases and J by 6 bases, with 10 bases between the two germline ends. This CDR3 contains 13 residues. Per germline, CDR1 SGHVS and CDR2 FNYEAQ. The CDR3 nucleotides are TGTGCCAGCAGCCGGGACATCGCCGGGGAGCTGTTTTTT. Translation gives CASSRDIAGELFF.

V is TRBV28 and J is TRBJ2-4; 7 bases fit TRBD2. The CDR3 sequence is 14 residues long. Unmatched junction bases numbered 8, after V lost 6 bases and J lost 6 bases. Germline-derived CDR1 and CDR2 are MDHEN and SYDVKM. CDR3 sequence reads: CASRPGGGRNIQYF. Written as DNA, the CDR3 is TGTGCCAGCAGGCCGGGGGGAGGTCGAAACATTCAGTACTTC.

This sequence joins TRBV7-3 and TRBJ2-1, with no clear D. The V and J ends lost 3 bases and 9 bases respectively, with 12 bases between them. The CDR3 is 13 amino acids. CDR1 SGHTA and CDR2 FQGTGA come from the germline V gene. In nucleotides, the CDR3 is TGTGCCAGCAGCTTCGATAACCGCGGTGAGCAGTTCTTC. This encodes CASSFDNRGEQFF.

V gene TRBV19 combines with J gene TRBJ1-5; D is unresolved. Per the germline V gene, CDR1 is LNHDA and CDR2 is SQIVND (reference sequence). Trimming removed 10 bases from V and 1 base from J, with 14 bases in between. There are 14 residues in the CDR3. CDR3 nucleotides: TGTGCCACCTATTCTCCAGCCAGCAATCAGCCCCAGCATTTT. Protein sequence: CATYSPASNQPQHF.

This sequence joins TRBV25-1 and TRBJ2-1; 7 bases map to TRBD2. Germline CDR1 reads MGHDK; CDR2 reads SYGVNS. The J segment lost 0 bases and the V segment lost 5 bases, leaving 4 bases of the junction unmatched. This CDR3 contains 15 residues. For the CDR3, the DNA is TGTGCCAGCAGTAAACTAGCGAGCTCCTACAATGAGCAGTTCTTC. Encoded protein: CASSKLASSYNEQFF. The full variable domain, its missing parts supplied by reference TRBV25-1 and TRBJ2-1, is EADIYQTPRYLVIGTGKKITLECSQTMGHDKMYWYQQDPGMELHLIHYSYGVNSTEKGDLSSESTVSRIRTEHFPLTLESARPSHTSQYLCASSKLASSYNEQFFGPGTRLTVL.

This clone appeared a few times. The chain employs TRBV16 and TRBJ1-5; D not certain. Germline loops: CDR1 KGHSY, CDR2 FQNENV. Trimming shortened V by 3 bases and J by 1 base, and 13 bases separated the two germline ends. The CDR3 extends over 16 amino acids. The CDR3 is CASSHPGVRSNQPQHF. In nucleotides, the CDR3 is TGTGCCAGCAGCCACCCTGGGGTGAGGAGCAATCAGCCCCAGCATTTT.

The chain combines TRBV11-2 with TRBJ1-4; 7 bases are shared with TRBD1. The CDR3 extends over 15 amino acids. Looked up from germline, CDR1 is SGHAT and CDR2 is FQNNGV. V shed 6 bases and J 7 bases; nucleotides not matched to a gene: 11. CDR3 amino acids: CASSPPGQILEKLFF. The CDR3 region has the DNA TGTGCCAGCAGTCCCCCGGGACAGATTCTTGAAAAACTGTTTTTT.

The chain couples TRBV2 to TRBJ2-7; the D is unclear. This CDR3 is built from 11 residues. The germline V gene encodes CDR1 SNHLY and CDR2 FYNNEI. V lost 6 bases and J 6 bases, leaving 9 bases between the germline ends. CDR3 bases: TGTGCCAGCAGGGAAACGAGCGAGCAGTACTTC. It is translated as CASRETSEQYF. Variable domain in full (rest from reference TRBV2 and TRBJ2-7): EPEVTQTPSHQVTQMGQEVILRCVPISNHLYFYWYRQILGQKVEFLVSFYNNEISEKSEIFDDQFSVERPDGSNFTLKIRSTKLEDSAMYFCASRETSEQYFGPGTRLTVT.

This chain uses TRBV30 with TRBJ2-2; D gene unclear. V dropped 4 bases and J dropped 2 bases, with 8 bases sitting between them. Germline V gives CDR1 GTSNPN, CDR2 SVGIG (reference sequence). The CDR3 has 13 residues. DNA of the CDR3: TGTGCCTGGACGTTGCTAAACACCGGGGAGCTGTTTTTT. It codes for CAWTLLNTGELFF.

The chain recombines TRBV28 with TRBJ2-7, with a possible D match to TRBD2 (5 bases). Trimming shortened V by 7 bases and J by 3 bases, and 10 bases separated the two germline ends. This CDR3 is built from 12 residues. Germline assignment: CDR1 MDHEN and CDR2 SYDVKM. The CDR3 coding sequence is TGTGCCAGCAACGAGGGAGTCTACGAGCAGTACTTC. Translation gives CASNEGVYEQYF.